This T cell receptor beta chain was found in a study of cytomegalovirus exposure and HLA in healthy donors. Germline CDR1 is LGHNA and CDR2 is YNFKEQ. Unmatched junction bases numbered 8, after V lost 0 bases and J lost 5 bases. CDR3 size: 16 residues. Primers for the PCR totalled 60 Vbeta and 13 Jbeta. The data were produced by immunoSEQ multiplex PCR, yet TCRdb's version contains in-frame clones alone and is incomplete. The sample comprises about 36,000 clones, over 60% of which are singletons, and around 7% rests with the top ten. Sample: PBMCs. This clonotype originated in a man under 40 in good health and CMV-seronegative. The chain couples TRBV4-2 to TRBJ2-5, with TRBD2 identical over 8 bases. The CDR3 region is CASSQDPAGVEETQYF. Written as DNA, the CDR3 is TGTGCCAGCAGCCAAGACCCAGCGGGGGTCGAGGAGACCCAGTACTTC.